A single sample is the source of the 9 T cell receptor beta chains below, sequenced in a study of blood T cells in healthy people across ages. A J-beta primer mix and a sample-barcoded 5' primer were used in a second PCR of about 7 to 11 cycles. TCRdb ran MiXCR on the 5' RACE reads and lists one entry per CDR3 protein. There are roughly 1.5 million distinct CDR3 sequences in the sample; under 55% occur only once, and approximately 4% lies in the top ten. The sequencing input was blood. All receptors derive from a young woman in good health.

The chain employs TRBV5-1 and TRBJ1-6, with D tentatively TRBD1 (6 bases). The CDR3 spans 14 residues. Trimming took off 3 bases at V and 10 bases at J, with 14 bases between the two ends. The germline V gene encodes CDR1 SGHRS and CDR2 YFSETQ. The CDR3 DNA is TGCGCCAGCAGCTCAGGACAGCGTGAATCACCCCTCCACTTT. Amino acids: CASSSGQRESPLHF.

Details on this clonotype: Possible read error: a much larger clone is one base away. The V gene is TRBV10-3, the J gene TRBJ2-1, with D tentatively TRBD1 or TRBD2 (7 bases each). CDR1 is ENHRY, CDR2 SYGVKD, per germline. The CDR3 is made up of 14 amino acids. V lost 5 bases and J lost 13, with 21 bases in between. Written as DNA, the CDR3 is TGTGCCATCAGTAGCGGGACAGAACAAGAGACCCAGTTCTTC. This translates into CAISSGTEQETQFF.

This clonotype has more than one count but fewer than ten. The chain combines TRBV7-2 with TRBJ2-7; D is possibly TRBD1 (6 bases). CDR1 and CDR2 (germline): SGHTA, FQGNSA. Trimming stripped 2 bases from V and 1 base from J, with 24 bases between. This CDR3 spans 19 amino acids. The CDR3 loop reads CASSLTPGWDTRRSYEQYF. CDR3 DNA sequence: TGTGCCAGCAGCTTAACGCCGGGTTGGGACACCAGAAGATCCTACGAGCAGTACTTC.

This clonotype was observed a handful of times. The CDR3 DNA is TGCAGTGCTAGAGCTATGCGAATAGAGACCCAGTACTTC. Translating it yields CSARAMRIETQYF. The chain recombines TRBV20-1 with TRBJ2-4; D unclear. Near its end, the DNA agrees better with TRBJ2-5, so the J call may be wrong. This CDR3 comprises 13 residues. Germline CDR1 is DFQATT and CDR2 is SNEGSKA (reference sequence).

This chain joins TRBV20-1 and TRBJ2-7; D is uncertain. This CDR3 is 13 amino acids long. Per germline, CDR1 DFQATT and CDR2 SNEGSKA (reference sequence). V was cut by 8 bases and J by 7 bases, with 21 bases left in between. Here the CDR3 reads CSTTTHPGNEQYF. DNA of the CDR3: TGCAGTACTACTACTCATCCAGGCAATGAGCAGTACTTC.

The chain is built from TRBV7-9 and TRBJ1-2; D perhaps matches TRBD1 (5 bases). This CDR3 is 16 amino acids long. Germline V gene sequence: CDR1 SEHNR, CDR2 FQNEAQ (reference sequence). V shed 2 bases and J shed 8 bases, with 21 bases lying between them. The CDR3 coding sequence is TGTGCCAGCAGCTTACAGATGCAGGGTCAAATTTTCGGCTACACCTTC. Its translation is CASSLQMQGQIFGYTF.

This chain connects TRBV6-6 to TRBJ2-5; a weak D match, TRBD2 (6 bases). This CDR3 spans 14 amino acids. V lost 1 base and J lost 2, with 8 bases in between. Germline lookup yields CDR1 MNHNY and CDR2 SVGAGI (reference sequence). CDR3 amino acids: CASSYWRDQETQYF. For the CDR3, the DNA is TGTGCCAGCAGTTACTGGCGGGATCAAGAGACCCAGTACTTC.

This clonotype was seen more than once but under ten times. The chain couples TRBV9 to TRBJ2-1; 7 positions match TRBD2. V was clipped by 4 bases and J by 4 bases; unmatched bases: 8. The CDR3 sequence is 15 residues long. Looked up from germline, CDR1 is SGDLS and CDR2 is YYNGEE. CDR3 sequence (DNA): TGTGCCAGCAGCCTAAGTAGCGGGTATTACAATGAGCAGTTCTTC. Amino acids: CASSLSSGYYNEQFF.

This chain joins TRBV20-1 and TRBJ2-7, with 12 nucleotides matching TRBD2. Unmatched junction bases numbered 7, after V lost 4 bases and J lost 3 bases. This CDR3 comprises 15 residues. From germline, CDR1 is DFQATT and CDR2 SNEGSKA (reference sequence). The CDR3 is CSATATSGSFYEQYF. The CDR3 DNA sequence: TGCAGTGCTACAGCGACTAGCGGGAGTTTCTACGAGCAGTACTTC.